One T cell receptor (beta chain) is described in this entry. Its antigen remains unknown. The assay was immunoSEQ multiplex PCR, and TCRdb's table has in-frame clones only and misses some. Of some 140,000 clones in the sample, 80% to 95% were seen once. Germline CDR1 is LNHDA and CDR2 is SQIVND (reference sequence). The trim removed 5 bases at V and 4 bases at J, leaving 8 bases unmatched. The CDR3 spans 16 residues. This entry comes from a study of graft-versus-host responses after intestinal transplantation. V is TRBV19 and J is TRBJ2-1; 10 bases fit TRBD2. The receptor was derived from a human donor who received an intestinal transplant. Sequences were derived from unstimulated CD4+ T cells sorted from spleen or lymph node cells, sampled before intestinal transplant. In nucleotides, the CDR3 is TGTGCCAGTAGTTTGCCTAGCGGGAGTTTTTACAATGAGCAGTTCTTC. The encoded protein is CASSLPSGSFYNEQFF.